Listed below are T cell receptor beta chains from one sample, sequenced in a study of spatial heterogeneity in lung cancer. TCRdb passed the 5' RACE reads through MiXCR, listing each CDR3 protein once. The sample carries under 150,000 distinct CDR3 sequences, 10% to 15% recorded once. Source: PBMCs, taken at follow-up. The receptors shown here come from a male donor with early-stage non-small cell lung cancer. The CDR3 runs from the conserved cysteine through the conserved F or W. A D gene is named only where the DNA matches it firmly. Size is stated for part of the rows, as once, few or many counts, or as a class when the clone is expanded.

j_call d_call clone_size v_call cdr3_aa cdr3_nt
TRBJ2-2 TRBD1 few TRBV10-2 CASKGQGDTGELFF TGCGCCAGCAAGGGACAGGGAGACACCGGGGAGCTGTTTTTT
TRBJ2-7 - - TRBV5-1 CASSLTGQTSYEQYF TGCGCCAGCAGCTTGACCGGACAGACCTCCTACGAGCAGTACTTC
TRBJ1-1 TRBD1 few TRBV3-1 CASSQDYLAWGRGRTEAFF TGTGCCAGCAGCCAAGATTACCTCGCGTGGGGCAGGGGGCGGACTGAAGCTTTCTTT
TRBJ1-5 - many TRBV29-1 CSVGAIEGQPQHF TGCAGCGTTGGCGCCATTGAGGGTCAGCCCCAGCATTTT
TRBJ1-4 - many TRBV4-1 CASSQDREQFTDEKLFF TGCGCCAGCAGCCAAGATCGAGAACAGTTTACGGATGAAAAACTGTTTTTT
TRBJ1-1 - - TRBV6-2/TRBV6-3 CASRLRGHTEAFF TGTGCCAGCAGACTCCGGGGGCACACTGAAGCTTTCTTT
TRBJ1-1 - - TRBV20-1 CSANTGGGNTEAFF TGCAGTGCTAACACAGGAGGGGGAAACACTGAAGCTTTCTTT
TRBJ2-7 TRBD1 many TRBV5-1 CASSLGDRGEQYF TGCGCCAGCAGCTTGGGGGACAGGGGCGAGCAGTACTTC
TRBJ2-5 TRBD2 - TRBV5-1 CASSLATSGPVQETQYF TGCGCCAGCAGCTTGGCTACTAGCGGGCCCGTTCAAGAGACCCAGTACTTC
TRBJ2-1 - - TRBV30 CAWSVTGSHEQFF TGTGCCTGGAGTGTAACAGGGAGCCATGAGCAGTTCTTC
TRBJ1-1 TRBD1 many TRBV27 CASSDRGFHTEAFF TGTGCCAGCAGTGACAGGGGATTTCACACTGAAGCTTTCTTT
TRBJ2-2 - - TRBV11-3 CASSLAGNTGELFF TGTGCCAGCAGCTTAGCAGGGAACACCGGGGAGCTGTTTTTT
TRBJ2-7 - few TRBV20-1 CSARGGVAAMYEQYF TGCAGTGCTAGGGGGGGAGTAGCGGCCATGTACGAGCAGTACTTC
TRBJ2-5 - - TRBV18 CASSPPGSETQYF TGTGCCAGCTCACCACCAGGCTCAGAGACCCAGTACTTC
TRBJ1-6 - few TRBV10-2 CASRDSSNAYNSPLHF TGCGCCAGCAGGGACTCAAGCAACGCCTATAATTCACCCCTCCACTTT
TRBJ2-1 - - TRBV9 CASSARTSYNEQFF TGTGCCAGCAGCGCCCGTACTAGCTACAATGAGCAGTTCTTC
TRBJ2-7 - - TRBV10-3 CAISENYEQYF TGTGCCATCAGTGAGAACTACGAGCAGTACTTC
TRBJ1-1 TRBD1 many TRBV20-1 CSANRQGANTEAFF TGCAGTGCTAATAGACAGGGGGCGAACACTGAAGCTTTCTTT
TRBJ2-3 - many TRBV2 CASTGNSIGTQYF TGTGCCAGCACGGGGAACTCAATTGGTACGCAGTATTTT
TRBJ1-1 TRBD1 - TRBV6-5 CASSSGQGGTEAFF TGTGCCAGCAGTTCAGGACAGGGAGGTACTGAAGCTTTCTTT
TRBJ1-5 TRBD1 many TRBV6-2/TRBV6-3 CASSWDRGNQPQHF TGTGCCAGCAGTTGGGACAGGGGGAATCAGCCCCAGCATTTT
TRBJ1-1 - few TRBV3-1 CASSQDLPGWNTEAFF TGTGCCAGCAGCCAAGATCTCCCAGGGTGGAACACTGAAGCTTTCTTT
TRBJ1-1 TRBD1 few TRBV2 CASTKGLQGARNTEAFF TGTGCCAGCACCAAGGGGTTACAGGGGGCAAGGAACACTGAAGCTTTCTTT
TRBJ2-6 - many TRBV6-2/TRBV6-3 CASILGWPISGANVLTF TGTGCCAGCATCCTAGGTTGGCCGATCTCTGGGGCCAACGTCCTGACTTTC
TRBJ1-3 - few TRBV27 CASSLRFGGNTIYF TGTGCCAGCAGTTTACGCTTTGGCGGAAACACCATATATTTT
TRBJ1-1 TRBD1 few TRBV5-1 CASSLEAGGVNTEAFF TGCGCCAGCAGCTTGGAGGCAGGGGGCGTGAACACTGAAGCTTTCTTT